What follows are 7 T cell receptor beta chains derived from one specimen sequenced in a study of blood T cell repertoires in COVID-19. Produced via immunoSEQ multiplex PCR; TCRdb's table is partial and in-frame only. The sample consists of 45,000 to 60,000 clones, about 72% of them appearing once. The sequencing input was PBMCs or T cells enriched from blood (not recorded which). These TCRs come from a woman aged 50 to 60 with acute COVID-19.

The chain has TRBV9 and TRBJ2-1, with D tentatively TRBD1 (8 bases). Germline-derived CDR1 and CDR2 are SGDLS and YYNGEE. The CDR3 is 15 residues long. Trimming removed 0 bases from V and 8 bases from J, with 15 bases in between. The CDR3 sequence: CASSVARTGRDEQFF. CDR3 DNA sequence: TGTGCCAGCAGCGTAGCCCGGACAGGGAGGGATGAGCAGTTCTTC.

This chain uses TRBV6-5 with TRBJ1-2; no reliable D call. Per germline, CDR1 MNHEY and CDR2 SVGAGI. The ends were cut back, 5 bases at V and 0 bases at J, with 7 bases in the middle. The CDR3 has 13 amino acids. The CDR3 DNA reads TGTGCCAGCAGTACCGGTACTAACTATGGCTACACCTTC. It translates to CASSTGTNYGYTF.

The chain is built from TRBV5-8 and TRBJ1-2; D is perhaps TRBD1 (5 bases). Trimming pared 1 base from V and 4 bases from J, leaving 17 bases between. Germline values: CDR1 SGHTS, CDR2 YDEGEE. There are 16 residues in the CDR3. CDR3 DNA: TGTGCCAGCAGCTTGCACGGGGGGACGGTGACCTATGGCTACACCTTC. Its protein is CASSLHGGTVTYGYTF.

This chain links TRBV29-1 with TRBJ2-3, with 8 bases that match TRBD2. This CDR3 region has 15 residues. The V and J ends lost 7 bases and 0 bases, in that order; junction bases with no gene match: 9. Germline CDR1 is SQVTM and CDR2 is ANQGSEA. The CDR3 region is CSANSERGSTDTQYF. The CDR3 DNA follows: TGCAGCGCCAACAGCGAGCGGGGGAGCACAGATACGCAGTATTTT.

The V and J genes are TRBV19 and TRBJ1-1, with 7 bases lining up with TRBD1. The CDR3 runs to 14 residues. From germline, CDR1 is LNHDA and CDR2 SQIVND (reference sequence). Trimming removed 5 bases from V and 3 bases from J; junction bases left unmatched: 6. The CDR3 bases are TGTGCCAGTAGTCCACAGGGGTGGCACACTGAAGCTTTCTTT. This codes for CASSPQGWHTEAFF.

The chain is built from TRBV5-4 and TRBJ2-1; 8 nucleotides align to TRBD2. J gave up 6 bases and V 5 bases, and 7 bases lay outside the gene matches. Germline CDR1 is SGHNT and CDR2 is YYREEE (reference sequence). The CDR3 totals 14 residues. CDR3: CASSGPGLGNEQFF. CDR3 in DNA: TGTGCCAGCAGTGGACCGGGACTAGGCAATGAGCAGTTCTTC. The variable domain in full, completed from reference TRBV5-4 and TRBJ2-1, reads ETGVTQSPTHLIKTRGQQVTLRCSSQSGHNTVSWYQQALGQGPQFIFQYYREEENGRGNFPPRFSGLQFPNYSSELNVNALELDDSALYLCASSGPGLGNEQFFGPGTRLTVL.

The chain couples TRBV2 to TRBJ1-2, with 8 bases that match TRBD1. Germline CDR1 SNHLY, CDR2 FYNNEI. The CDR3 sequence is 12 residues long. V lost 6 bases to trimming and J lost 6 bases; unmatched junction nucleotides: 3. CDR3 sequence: CASRLTGDGYTF. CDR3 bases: TGTGCCAGCAGATTGACAGGGGATGGCTACACCTTC.